This TCR beta chain is drawn from a study of molecular identifiers for immune sequencing clone quantification. Findings and limits, study-wide: Clonotypes topping 20 RNA copies carried over 98% of effector molecules but under 1% of naive ones.

Naive CD8 libraries came from roughly 20,000 to 1,000,000 sorted cells with 10%, 30% or 50% RNA. Sorting defined naive CD8 T cells as CD8+CD4-CCR7+CD45RA+. In its sample, this clonotype was seen many times. Antigen: not known. The V end lost 0 bases, the J end lost 2 bases, and 14 bases lay between the germline ends. The CDR3 is 16 amino acids. Germline V gene data show CDR1 as LGHNA and CDR2 as YSLEER. Previously described methods and listed TCR primers were used for bulk TCR libraries. TCRdb re-called the PCR reads through MiXCR, storing one row per CDR3 protein. The sample consists of around 89,000 distinct CDR3 sequences, over 15% of them appearing once.

The chain employs TRBV4-3 and TRBJ2-7; tentatively, D is TRBD1 (7 bases). Material: naive CD8+ T cells from blood, with Jurkat cell RNA spiked in. Documented subset: FACS-sorted CD8+CD4-CCR7+CD45RA+ naive T cells. The clonotype originates from a human donor in good health. Some libraries in this study had Jurkat cell RNA spiked in. CDR3 protein: CASSQDRGTAAYEQYF. The CDR3 coding sequence is TGCGCCAGCAGCCAAGATCGGGGGACAGCAGCCTACGAGCAGTACTTC.